This passage covers 23 T cell receptor beta chains from one sample sequenced in a study of CD8 T cells in ankylosing spondylitis. Each CDR3 protein gets one entry after TCRdb re-called the 5' RACE reads with MiXCR. The sample lists approximately 220,000 distinct CDR3 sequences, roughly 25% occurring once. The sample comprised blood, either unsorted or a sorted T cell fraction (not recorded which). All receptors derive from a male donor with ankylosing spondylitis or in good health (not recorded which).

This clonotype was counted between two and nine times. This chain links TRBV29-1 with TRBJ2-3; TRBD2 matches 7 bases. The CDR3 runs 16 residues. V lost 6 bases to trimming and J lost 1 base; unmatched junction nucleotides: 13. CDR1 SQVTM and CDR2 ANQGSEA come from the germline V gene. The CDR3 protein is CSVDAREADRTDTQYF. CDR3 DNA: TGCAGCGTAGATGCTCGGGAGGCCGATCGCACAGATACGCAGTATTTT.

This clonotype was counted between two and nine times. A much larger clone differs by one base, so this may be a read error. The chain combines TRBV12-3 or TRBV12-4 with TRBJ2-4; D may be TRBD1 (5 bases). This CDR3 has 12 residues. The CDR3 sequence: CASRQGQNIQSF. The CDR3, as DNA: TGTGCCAGCAGGCAGGGCCAAAACATTCAGTCCTTC.

There are many counts of this clonotype. A read error may account for a junction end that differs from germline. The chain employs TRBV7-7 and TRBJ2-7; D perhaps matches TRBD1 (6 bases). The CDR3 covers 15 residues. The germline CDR1 and CDR2 sequences are SSHAT and FNYEAQ (reference sequence). CDR3 bases: TGTGCTAGCAGCCGAAGACCAGGGGCGTCCTACGAGCAGTACTTC. This encodes CASSRRPGASYEQYF.

This clonotype has just a few counts. V is TRBV5-1 and J is TRBJ1-6; no firm D call. The V gene's germline CDR1 is SGHRS and CDR2 YFSETQ. The CDR3 covers 15 residues. V was pared by 0 bases and J by 4 bases, with 8 bases between. CDR3 DNA sequence: TGCGCCAGCAGCTTGGATCAGGCTTATAATTCACCCCTCCACTTT. Translation gives CASSLDQAYNSPLHF.

The chain combines TRBV11-2 with TRBJ2-1; 10 bases match TRBD2. This CDR3 comprises 16 residues. The V segment lost 1 base and the J segment 10 bases; nucleotides outside the gene matches: 10. Germline lookup yields CDR1 SGHAT and CDR2 FQNNGV. The CDR3 DNA reads TGTGCCAGCAGCTTAGTTCCAGCGGGAGGGCCGGGCGAGCAGTTCTTC. Translating gives CASSLVPAGGPGEQFF.

This clonotype was seen many times. This sequence joins TRBV6-5 and TRBJ1-6; D unresolved. Per the germline V gene, CDR1 is MNHEY and CDR2 is SVGAGI. The ends were cut back, 2 bases at V and 0 bases at J, with 2 bases in the middle. There are 14 residues in the CDR3. The CDR3 DNA reads TGTGCCAGCAGTTACAGCTCCTATAATTCACCCCTCCACTTT. This translates into CASSYSSYNSPLHF.

V is TRBV7-3 and J is TRBJ2-1; 9 bases fit TRBD2. The ends lost 8 bases at V and 6 bases at J; junction bases unmatched: 14. Germline loops: CDR1 SGHTA, CDR2 FQGTGA. The CDR3 is 16 amino acids. The CDR3 nucleotides read TGTGCCAGCGCCCTCCAAGCCCAGCGGGAGGTCAATGAGCAGTTCTTC. Translation gives CASALQAQREVNEQFF.

In its sample, this clonotype was seen many times. This rearrangement joins TRBV6-1 to TRBJ2-5; 12 nucleotides agree with TRBD2. This CDR3 region has 17 residues. V was pared by 5 bases and J by 5 bases, with 12 bases of the junction left unmatched. Germline V CDR1 and CDR2: MNHNS, SASEGT. CDR3 nucleotides: TGTGCCAGCAGTAAAATCGGACTAGCGGGAAATTCGGAGACCCAGTACTTC. This translates into CASSKIGLAGNSETQYF.

The chain's CDR3 is CASRPVGVGSYGYTF. The CDR3 DNA sequence: TGTGCCAGCAGGCCCGTCGGGGTCGGATCCTATGGCTACACCTTC. The chain uses TRBV6-1 and TRBJ1-2; D remains ambiguous. This CDR3 has 15 residues. Germline CDR1 is MNHNS and CDR2 is SASEGT. With 6 bases removed from V and 4 bases from J, the gap between germline ends came to 18 bases.

The chain employs TRBV12-3 or TRBV12-4 and TRBJ2-7; TRBD1 is a possible D gene (6 bases). The CDR3 extends over 14 amino acids. V was trimmed by 8 bases and J by 5 bases, leaving 19 bases between them. For the CDR3, the DNA is TGTGCCAGCGGCCTGGCAGGGGTTCTCCACGAGCAGTACTTC. This sequence encodes CASGLAGVLHEQYF.

This clonotype was found a few times. This chain joins TRBV10-3 and TRBJ2-7; 10 bases agree with TRBD2. The CDR3 runs 13 residues. CDR1 and CDR2 from the germline V gene are ENHRY and SYGVKD. V lost 8 bases and J lost 3; bases outside the gene matches: 4. The CDR3 DNA sequence: TGTGCCATCGGAGGGACTAGCGTCTACGAGCAGTACTTC. Amino acid sequence: CAIGGTSVYEQYF.

In regard to this clonotype: Given a much more abundant clone one base away, this may be a read error. The chain uses TRBV4-2 and TRBJ2-2, with 9 bases that match TRBD2. CDR1 and CDR2 (germline): LGHNA, YNFKEQ. The CDR3 consists of 15 residues. CDR3 coding DNA: TGTGCCAGCAGCCAGGCTAGCGGGAACATCGGGGAGCTGTTTTTT. This translates into CASSQASGNIGELFF.

This clonotype was recorded at least ten times. The genes are TRBV10-3 and TRBJ1-1, with D possibly TRBD1 on 6 matching bases. This CDR3 contains 16 residues. Germline values: CDR1 ENHRY, CDR2 SYGVKD. V lost 0 bases to trimming and J lost 3 bases, with 14 bases between them. The CDR3 protein is CAISESRGRKDTEAFF. CDR3 in DNA: TGTGCCATCAGTGAGTCTAGGGGGAGGAAGGACACTGAAGCTTTCTTT.

This clonotype came up a few times. The J gene is TRBJ2-1, the V gene TRBV7-3; 12 bases map to TRBD2. The CDR3 loop spans 17 amino acids. V dropped 5 bases and J dropped 9; count of bases not matched to a gene: 14. Germline CDR1 and CDR2: SGHTA and FQGTGA. The CDR3 coding sequence is TGTGCCAGCAGCCAAGGGGCTAGCGGGAGGGCTGGCAGTGAGCAGTTCTTC. Protein sequence: CASSQGASGRAGSEQFF.

The rearrangement links TRBV29-1 to TRBJ2-3; TRBD2 agrees at 12 bases. This CDR3 has 14 residues. J lost 2 bases, V lost 7 bases, and 4 bases had no gene match. Per the germline V gene, CDR1 is SQVTM and CDR2 is ANQGSEA. The CDR3 DNA reads TGCAGCGCAGGACTAGCGGGAAACACAGATACGCAGTATTTT. It yields the protein CSAGLAGNTDTQYF.

J is TRBJ1-1 and V is TRBV20-1; 7 bases agree with TRBD1. The germline V gene has CDR1 DFQATT and CDR2 SNEGSKA (reference sequence). This CDR3 has 13 amino acids. Unmatched junction bases numbered 7, after V lost 5 bases and J lost 4 bases. CDR3 in DNA: TGCAGTGCTGGCGAGGGGGCGCCCACTGAAGCTTTCTTT. Protein: CSAGEGAPTEAFF.

The V call is TRBV5-5, the J call TRBJ2-5, with D perhaps being TRBD1 or TRBD2 (6 bases each). The CDR3 is 15 residues long. Germline V gives CDR1 SGHKS, CDR2 YYEKEE (reference sequence). With 1 base removed from V and 3 bases from J, the gap between germline ends came to 13 bases. The CDR3 region is CASSLWPGEEETQYF. The CDR3 DNA reads TGTGCCAGCAGCTTGTGGCCAGGGGAGGAAGAGACCCAGTACTTC.

The rearrangement uses TRBV6-2 or TRBV6-3 and TRBJ2-3, with 13 bases lining up with TRBD2. The CDR3 contains 14 residues. Germline V gene data show CDR1 as MNHEY and CDR2 as SVGEGT. Losses at the gene ends were 7 bases for V and 6 bases for J; bases not matched to a gene: 4. The CDR3 bases are TGTGCCAGCAAGACTAGCGGGAGGCCCGATACGCAGTATTTT. Amino acids: CASKTSGRPDTQYF.

This clonotype was counted at least ten times. The chain joins TRBV20-1 to TRBJ1-5; 7 bases match TRBD1. V shed 4 bases, J shed 6 bases, and the junction held 12 bases outside the gene matches. In germline, CDR1 is DFQATT, CDR2 SNEGSKA (reference sequence). The CDR3 spans 15 residues. CDR3 sequence (DNA): TGCAGTGCTACAGGGGGGCCTTCCTTCATTCAGCCCCAGCATTTT. Encoded protein: CSATGGPSFIQPQHF.

This clonotype was counted many times. This sequence joins TRBV7-8 and TRBJ1-5; a weak D match, TRBD1 (5 bases). The V gene's germline CDR1 is SGHVS and CDR2 FQNEAQ. V lost 1 base and J lost 2, with 15 bases in between. The CDR3 length is 17 residues. The CDR3 loop reads CASSLGRLGLGNQPQHF. CDR3 bases: TGTGCCAGCAGCTTAGGCCGCCTGGGGCTGGGCAATCAGCCCCAGCATTTT. Filled out from reference TRBV7-8 and TRBJ1-5, the complete variable domain reads GAGVSQSPRYKVAKRGQDVALRCDPISGHVSLFWYQQALGQGPEFLTYFQNEAQLDKSGLPSDRFFAERPEGSVSTLKIQRTQQEDSAVYLCASSLGRLGLGNQPQHFGDGTRLSIL.

The table lists this clonotype with a few counts. The chain carries TRBV5-1 and TRBJ2-7; maybe TRBD2 (7 bases). Germline loops: CDR1 SGHRS, CDR2 YFSETQ. Trimming pared 4 bases from V and 3 bases from J, leaving 20 bases between. The CDR3 extends over 16 amino acids. The DNA of the CDR3 is TGCGCCAGCAGCGTAGGGGGGAGGGCATCCAACTACGAGCAGTACTTC. It specifies CASSVGGRASNYEQYF.

This clonotype showed up many times. The genes are TRBV10-3 and TRBJ2-7; 8 bases fit TRBD1. V lost 9 bases to trimming and J lost 0 bases; unmatched junction nucleotides: 4. The CDR3 totals 13 residues. Germline CDR1 reads ENHRY; CDR2 reads SYGVKD. CDR3 amino acids: CAMKGQDSYEQYF. DNA of the CDR3: TGTGCCATGAAGGGACAGGACTCCTACGAGCAGTACTTC.

The rearrangement uses TRBV25-1 and TRBJ2-2; D might be TRBD1 or TRBD2, each matching 5 bases. With 4 bases removed from V and 3 bases from J, the gap between germline ends came to 12 bases. The germline V gene encodes CDR1 MGHDK and CDR2 SYGVNS. This CDR3 contains 15 residues. The CDR3 spells CASSGTVGDTGELFF. DNA of the CDR3: TGTGCCAGCAGTGGTACAGTGGGGGACACCGGGGAGCTGTTTTTT.